This entry features one TCR beta chain sequence. RNA in amounts of roughly 0.5 to 1 ug was reverse transcribed with random hexamers. From the immunoSEQ multiplex PCR reads, TCRdb called clonotypes with MiXCR, one entry per CDR3 protein. The table lists approximately 180,000 distinct CDR3 sequences, approximately 93% of them singletons, with approximately 0.094% in the top ten. The sample is drawn from a study of CD8 T cells in Susac syndrome. The clonotype originates from a human donor with multiple sclerosis. The material sequenced was CD4+ T cells from PBMCs.

The CDR3 DNA sequence: TGTGCCAGCAGGTTTACAGGGGATAGTGGCTACACCTTC. Protein: CASRFTGDSGYTF. J is TRBJ1-2 and V is TRBV12-3 or TRBV12-4; 7 nucleotides line up with TRBD1. The J segment lost 7 bases and the V segment lost 6 bases, leaving 8 bases of the junction unmatched. This CDR3 is 13 amino acids long.